Detailed here is one T cell receptor beta chain. Its specificity is unknown. The data were obtained in a study of cytomegalovirus exposure and HLA in healthy donors. As for the study in general: When 350 to 500 donors were genotyped, approximately 81% of them were found to fall in the Caucasian-associated ancestry cluster.

The primer mix had 60 Vbeta and 13 Jbeta primers. Only in-frame clones appear in the TCRdb table, and some are missing; sequencing was by immunoSEQ multiplex PCR. The sample includes hundreds of thousands of clones, 70% to 90% seen only once; the top ten take about 3.1%. Study results and limitations: Most observed TCR sequences were rare, whereas some public TCRs were detected in many donors. The authors listed 150 to 200 TCR beta chains as cytomegalovirus-associated.

Germline loops: CDR1 LGHNA, CDR2 YNFKEQ. The CDR3 has 13 amino acids. Trimming stripped 4 bases from V and 5 bases from J, with 6 bases between. The source of this sequence is a man under 40 in good health and CMV-seronegative. Sequencing used PBMCs. The chain links TRBV4-2 to TRBJ1-6; possible D gene TRBD1, 5 bases. CDR3 nucleotides: TGTGCCAGCAGCCGGGGGGATAATTCACCCCTCCACTTT. Protein product: CASSRGDNSPLHF.